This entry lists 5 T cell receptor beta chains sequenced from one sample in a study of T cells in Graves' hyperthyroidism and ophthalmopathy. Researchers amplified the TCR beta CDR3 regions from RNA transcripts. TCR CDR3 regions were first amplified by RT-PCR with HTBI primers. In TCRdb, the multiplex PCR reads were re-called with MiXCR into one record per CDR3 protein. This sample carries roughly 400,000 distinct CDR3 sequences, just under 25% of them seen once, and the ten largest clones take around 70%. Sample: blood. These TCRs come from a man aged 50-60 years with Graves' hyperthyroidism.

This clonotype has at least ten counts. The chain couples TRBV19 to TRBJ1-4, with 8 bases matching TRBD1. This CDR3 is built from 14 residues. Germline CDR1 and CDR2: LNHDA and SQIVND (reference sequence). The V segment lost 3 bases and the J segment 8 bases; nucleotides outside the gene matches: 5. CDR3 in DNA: TGTGCCAGTAGTATCAGGGGGCTTGAAGAAAAACTGTTTTTT. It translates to CASSIRGLEEKLFF.

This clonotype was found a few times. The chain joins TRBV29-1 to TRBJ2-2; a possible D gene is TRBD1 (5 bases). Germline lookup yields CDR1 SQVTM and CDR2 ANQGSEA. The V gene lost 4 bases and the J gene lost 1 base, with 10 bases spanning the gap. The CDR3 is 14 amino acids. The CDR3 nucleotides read TGCAGCGTTGCACAGGTCGGGAACACCGGGGAGCTGTTTTTT. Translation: CSVAQVGNTGELFF.

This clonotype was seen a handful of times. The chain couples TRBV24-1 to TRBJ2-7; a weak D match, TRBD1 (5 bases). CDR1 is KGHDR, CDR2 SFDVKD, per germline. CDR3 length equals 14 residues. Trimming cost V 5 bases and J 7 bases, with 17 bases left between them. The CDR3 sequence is CATSGAGQRGEQYF. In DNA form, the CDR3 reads TGTGCCACCAGTGGGGCAGGCCAAAGGGGAGAGCAGTACTTC.

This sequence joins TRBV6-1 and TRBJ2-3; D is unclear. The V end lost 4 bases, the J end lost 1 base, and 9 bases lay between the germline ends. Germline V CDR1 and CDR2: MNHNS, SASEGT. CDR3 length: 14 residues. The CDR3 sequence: CASSVRRGTDTQYF. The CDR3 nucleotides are TGTGCCAGCAGTGTTAGAAGGGGCACAGATACGCAGTATTTT.

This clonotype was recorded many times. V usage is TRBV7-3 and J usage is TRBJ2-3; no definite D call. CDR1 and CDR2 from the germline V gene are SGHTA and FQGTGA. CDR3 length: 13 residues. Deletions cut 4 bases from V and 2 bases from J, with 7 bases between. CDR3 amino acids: CASSSTTTDTQYF. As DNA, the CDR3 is TGTGCCAGCAGCTCCACAACCACAGATACGCAGTATTTT. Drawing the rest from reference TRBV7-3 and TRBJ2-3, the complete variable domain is GAGVSQTPSNKVTEKGKYVELRCDPISGHTALYWYRQSLGQGPEFLIYFQGTGAADDSGLPNDRFFAVRPEGSVSTLKIQRTERGDSAVYLCASSSTTTDTQYFGPGTRLTVL.